These 8 T cell receptor beta chains were sequenced from one sample in a study of blood T cells in healthy people across ages. PCR was performed a second time for about 7 to 11 cycles using a sample-barcoded 5' primer and a J-beta primer mix. TCRdb passed the 5' RACE reads through MiXCR, listing each CDR3 protein once. The sample yields fewer than 650,000 distinct CDR3 sequences, 27% seen once. This sample also belongs to another study, concerning T cells of mothers and their children.

The material sequenced was blood. These receptors originate from a boy under 10 years old in good health.

This chain joins TRBV6-1 and TRBJ2-5, with TRBD2 matching over 11 bases. The J call may be faulty, since TRBJ2-1 better matches the DNA end. The CDR3 sequence is 15 residues long. The germline V gene has CDR1 MNHNS and CDR2 SASEGT. In DNA, the CDR3 is TGTGCCAGCAGTGTTAGCGGGGGGGCTTTCAATGAGCAGTTCTTC. Translated, it gives CASSVSGGAFNEQFF.

The chain joins TRBV29-1 to TRBJ2-3, with D perhaps matching TRBD1 (6 bases). Deletions cut 6 bases from V and 0 bases from J, with 19 bases between. Germline V CDR1 and CDR2: SQVTM, ANQGSEA. There are 16 residues in the CDR3. CDR3 nucleotides: TGCAGCGTGGTGGAGATGACAGGAAGAAGCACAGATACGCAGTATTTT. Translated, it gives CSVVEMTGRSTDTQYF.

This clonotype was counted at least ten times. This chain joins TRBV5-1 and TRBJ1-2, with D possibly matching TRBD1 (5 bases). The V end was cut by 2 bases, the J end by 3 bases, with 11 bases between. The CDR3 sequence is 14 residues long. Germline V lookup: CDR1 SGHRS, CDR2 YFSETQ. In DNA form, the CDR3 reads TGCGCCAGCAGCTTCGGGGGATCCCACTATGGCTACACCTTC. It encodes CASSFGGSHYGYTF.

This clonotype was counted a single time. The V and J genes are TRBV3-1 and TRBJ1-2, with TRBD1 matching over 7 bases. The CDR3 runs to 14 residues. Germline CDR1 LGHDT, CDR2 YNNKEL (reference sequence). Trimming at V came to 5 bases and at J to 8 bases, leaving 11 bases not matched to a gene. The CDR3 nucleotides read TGTGCCAGCAGCGGCCCAGGGGGGATGGGCGGCTACACCTTC. It codes for CASSGPGGMGGYTF.

The genes are TRBV5-1 and TRBJ2-4; D possibly corresponds to TRBD1 (5 bases). The ends were cut back, 2 bases at V and 5 bases at J, with 8 bases in the middle. The V gene's germline CDR1 is SGHRS and CDR2 YFSETQ. The CDR3 has 13 amino acids. CDR3 region: CASSFARENIQYF. In DNA, the CDR3 is TGCGCCAGCAGCTTCGCCAGGGAAAACATTCAGTACTTC. The whole variable domain, remainder taken from reference TRBV5-1 and TRBJ2-4, is KAGVTQTPRYLIKTRGQQVTLSCSPISGHRSVSWYQQTPGQGLQFLFEYFSETQRNKGNFPGRFSGRQFSNSRSEMNVSTLELGDSALYLCASSFARENIQYFGAGTRLSVL.

CDR3 bases: TGCAGTGCTAGAGTTTGGACCCTCGCCCCCTATAGAGGCTACACCTTC. Its protein is CSARVWTLAPYRGYTF. This chain joins TRBV20-1 and TRBJ1-2; the D is unclear. V was cut by 1 base and J by 8 bases, with 23 bases left in between. Germline V gene lookup returns CDR1 DFQATT and CDR2 SNEGSKA (reference sequence). This CDR3 has 16 residues.

This chain connects TRBV29-1 to TRBJ2-7; D unresolved. Trimming stripped 7 bases from V and 9 bases from J, with 22 bases between. Germline V gene sequence: CDR1 SQVTM, CDR2 ANQGSEA. The CDR3 length is 13 residues. CDR3 region: CSAATSRSNGQYF. The CDR3 DNA is TGCAGCGCCGCGACATCCCGGTCCAATGGGCAGTACTTC.

The DNA for the CDR3 is TGTGCTAGTGGTTTGGAAGGGGAAAGGCCGAAGAATGAAAAACTGTTTTTT. This codes for CASGLEGERPKNEKLFF. J is TRBJ1-4 and V is TRBV12-5, with D possibly matching TRBD1 (5 bases). The germline CDR1 and CDR2 sequences are LGHNT and FRNRAP. The length of the CDR3 is 17 residues. V lost 1 base to trimming and J lost 5 bases, with 17 bases between them.